The entry that follows covers one T cell receptor beta chain sequence. Trimming pared 5 bases from V and 4 bases from J, leaving 21 bases between. Germline V gene sequence: CDR1 SGHRS, CDR2 YFSETQ. The CDR3 covers 16 residues. This sample is drawn from a study of CD8 T cells in Susac syndrome. cDNA came from around 0.54 to 1 ug RNA primed by random hexamers. The method of amplification for TCR beta CDR3 was immunoSEQ multiplex PCR, covering 54 Vbeta and 13 Jbeta. One entry per CDR3 protein, called by TCRdb with MiXCR from the immunoSEQ multiplex PCR reads. The repertoire holds more than 100,000 distinct CDR3 sequences, with around 86% as singletons.

The rearrangement links TRBV5-1 to TRBJ1-2; possibly TRBD1 for D (6 bases). The receptor was derived from a human donor with multiple sclerosis. Specimen: CD8+ T cells from PBMCs. Here the CDR3 reads CASRQGPGAGIYGYTF. In DNA, the CDR3 is TGCGCCAGCAGGCAAGGTCCGGGGGCGGGAATCTATGGCTACACCTTC.